A selection of T cell receptor beta chains follows, all from one sample in a study of cytomegalovirus exposure and HLA in healthy donors. Clones were sequenced by immunoSEQ multiplex PCR, and TCRdb holds only the in-frame ones, with some missing. This table has about 110,000 clones, around four fifths appearing once. Specimen: PBMCs. All receptors come from a man between 45 and 60 years old in good health and CMV-seronegative. Both conserved end residues are part of each CDR3. Fields, in order: D gene, clone size, V gene, J gene, CDR3 protein, CDR3 DNA. A D gene is named only where the DNA matches it firmly. Not all rows give a size; the values are once, few, many and, for expanded clones, a class.

d_call: TRBD1
clone_size: .
v_call: TRBV5-4
j_call: TRBJ2-2
cdr3_aa: CASSQGARGSTGELFF
cdr3_nt: TGTGCCAGCAGCCAGGGGGCTAGGGGGTCTACCGGGGAGCTGTTTTTT

d_call: TRBD1
clone_size: .
v_call: TRBV10-3
j_call: TRBJ1-6
cdr3_aa: CAIGRDRVYNSPLHF
cdr3_nt: TGTGCCATCGGCCGGGACAGAGTTTATAATTCACCCCTCCACTTT

d_call: TRBD2
clone_size: once
v_call: TRBV7-2
j_call: TRBJ2-1
cdr3_aa: CASSLDASGGVNEQFF
cdr3_nt: TGTGCCAGCAGCTTAGATGCTAGCGGGGGTGTCAATGAGCAGTTCTTC

d_call: TRBD1
clone_size: .
v_call: TRBV7-8
j_call: TRBJ2-7
cdr3_aa: CASSPLLTGTGVYEQYF
cdr3_nt: TGTGCCAGCAGCCCCCTCTTAACCGGGACAGGGGTCTACGAGCAGTACTTC

d_call: .
clone_size: once
v_call: TRBV6-1
j_call: TRBJ1-1
cdr3_aa: CASSGPLLGADTEAFF
cdr3_nt: TGTGCCAGCAGTGGCCCTCTTTTAGGGGCGGACACTGAAGCTTTCTTT

d_call: TRBD1
clone_size: .
v_call: TRBV9
j_call: TRBJ1-1
cdr3_aa: CASTQGDVRANTEAFF
cdr3_nt: TGTGCCTCAACACAGGGGGATGTCAGGGCGAACACTGAAGCTTTCTTT

d_call: .
clone_size: .
v_call: TRBV18
j_call: TRBJ1-4
cdr3_aa: CASSPQGRANEKLFF
cdr3_nt: TGTGCCAGCTCCCCTCAGGGGAGGGCTAATGAAAAACTGTTTTTT

d_call: .
clone_size: .
v_call: TRBV7-9
j_call: TRBJ1-2
cdr3_aa: CSSSSEEGYGYTF
cdr3_nt: TGTTCCAGCAGCTCCGAGGAGGGGTATGGCTACACCTTC

d_call: TRBD2
clone_size: .
v_call: TRBV4-1
j_call: TRBJ2-1
cdr3_aa: CASSARRLAGGHRSYNEQFF
cdr3_nt: TGCGCCAGCAGCGCTCGAAGACTAGCGGGGGGGCATAGGTCCTACAATGAGCAGTTCTTC

d_call: .
clone_size: few
v_call: TRBV6-5
j_call: TRBJ1-2
cdr3_aa: CASSYIDRQYGYTF
cdr3_nt: TGTGCCAGCAGTTATATTGACAGGCAGTATGGCTACACCTTC

d_call: .
clone_size: .
v_call: TRBV7-8
j_call: TRBJ2-7
cdr3_aa: CASSSNVGLGSYEQYF
cdr3_nt: TGTGCCAGCAGTTCAAATGTTGGTCTGGGCTCCTACGAGCAGTACTTC

d_call: TRBD2
clone_size: .
v_call: TRBV7-6
j_call: TRBJ2-1
cdr3_aa: CASSTRGTSPYNEQFF
cdr3_nt: TGTGCCAGCAGCACGAGGGGGACTAGTCCCTACAATGAGCAGTTCTTC

d_call: .
clone_size: .
v_call: TRBV11-2
j_call: TRBJ1-2
cdr3_aa: CASSGGIYGYTF
cdr3_nt: TGTGCCAGCAGTGGAGGCATCTATGGCTACACCTTC

d_call: TRBD1
clone_size: .
v_call: TRBV5-4
j_call: TRBJ2-5
cdr3_aa: CASGTARETQYF
cdr3_nt: TGTGCCAGCGGGACAGCCCGCGAGACCCAGTACTTC

d_call: .
clone_size: .
v_call: TRBV5-5
j_call: TRBJ2-3
cdr3_aa: CASRTPGLRVYTQYF
cdr3_nt: TGTGCCAGCAGGACCCCGGGACTTCGAGTTTATACGCAGTATTTT

d_call: TRBD1
clone_size: .
v_call: TRBV6-5
j_call: TRBJ1-2
cdr3_aa: CASRGQGSYGYTF
cdr3_nt: TGTGCCAGCAGGGGACAGGGGTCCTATGGCTACACCTTC

d_call: TRBD1
clone_size: .
v_call: TRBV19
j_call: TRBJ2-7
cdr3_aa: CASKLGTESYEQYF
cdr3_nt: TGTGCCAGTAAGCTCGGGACAGAGTCGTACGAGCAGTACTTC

d_call: .
clone_size: .
v_call: TRBV5-5
j_call: TRBJ2-5
cdr3_aa: CASSLGGRETQYF
cdr3_nt: TGTGCCAGCAGCTTGGGGGGGCGAGAGACCCAGTACTTC

d_call: TRBD1
clone_size: few
v_call: TRBV4-1
j_call: TRBJ2-4
cdr3_aa: CASSQGQARGPTKNIQYF
cdr3_nt: TGCGCCAGCAGCCAAGGGCAGGCAAGGGGGCCTACCAAAAACATTCAGTACTTC

d_call: TRBD2
clone_size: .
v_call: TRBV5-1
j_call: TRBJ2-7
cdr3_aa: CASSLVTSEAYEQYF
cdr3_nt: TGCGCCAGCAGCTTGGTAACTAGCGAGGCCTACGAGCAGTACTTC

d_call: .
clone_size: .
v_call: TRBV18
j_call: TRBJ2-2
cdr3_aa: CASSPRTGNTGELFF
cdr3_nt: TGTGCCAGCTCACCACGAACAGGGAATACCGGGGAGCTGTTTTTT

d_call: .
clone_size: once
v_call: TRBV4-3
j_call: TRBJ1-2
cdr3_aa: CASSPSGWQRRNYGYTF
cdr3_nt: TGCGCCAGCAGCCCAAGCGGATGGCAGCGAAGAAACTATGGCTACACCTTC

d_call: .
clone_size: .
v_call: TRBV4-3
j_call: TRBJ1-2
cdr3_aa: CASSQQTEGSGYTF
cdr3_nt: TGCGCCAGCAGCCAACAAACCGAGGGTTCCGGCTACACCTTC

d_call: .
clone_size: once
v_call: TRBV5-1
j_call: TRBJ2-7
cdr3_aa: CASSLVQGEQYF
cdr3_nt: TGCGCCAGCAGCTTGGTTCAGGGCGAGCAGTACTTC

d_call: TRBD1
clone_size: once
v_call: TRBV4-1
j_call: TRBJ1-2
cdr3_aa: CASSQPRDRGYGYTF
cdr3_nt: TGCGCCAGCAGCCAACCCCGGGACAGGGGTTATGGCTACACCTTC

d_call: .
clone_size: .
v_call: TRBV2
j_call: TRBJ1-5
cdr3_aa: CASKPGFSQPQHF
cdr3_nt: TGTGCCAGCAAACCAGGGTTTAGTCAGCCCCAGCATTTT

d_call: .
clone_size: .
v_call: TRBV29-1
j_call: TRBJ1-1
cdr3_aa: CSVEGGRGGTEAFF
cdr3_nt: TGCAGCGTTGAAGGGGGTCGGGGGGGCACTGAAGCTTTCTTT

d_call: TRBD1
clone_size: .
v_call: TRBV5-1
j_call: TRBJ2-5
cdr3_aa: CASSSPPGTEETQYF
cdr3_nt: TGCGCCAGCAGCTCACCACCCGGGACAGAAGAGACCCAGTACTTC

d_call: TRBD2
clone_size: .
v_call: TRBV6-6
j_call: TRBJ2-7
cdr3_aa: CASRAGVPSYEQYF
cdr3_nt: TGTGCCAGCAGGGCGGGGGTACCTTCCTACGAGCAGTACTTC

d_call: .
clone_size: .
v_call: TRBV19
j_call: TRBJ1-5
cdr3_aa: CASSSRTAYSNQPQHF
cdr3_nt: TGTGCCAGTAGTTCCCGGACAGCTTATAGCAATCAGCCCCAGCATTTT

d_call: TRBD1
clone_size: .
v_call: TRBV6-5
j_call: TRBJ2-2
cdr3_aa: CASERTGINTGELFF
cdr3_nt: TGTGCCAGCGAAAGGACAGGGATAAACACCGGGGAGCTGTTTTTT

d_call: .
clone_size: few
v_call: TRBV11-3
j_call: TRBJ1-1
cdr3_aa: CASSLGQEPTEAFF
cdr3_nt: TGTGCCAGCAGCTTAGGACAGGAGCCTACTGAAGCTTTCTTT

d_call: .
clone_size: .
v_call: TRBV13
j_call: TRBJ2-7
cdr3_aa: CASSLGLVNSYEQYF
cdr3_nt: TGTGCCAGCAGCCTCGGTTTGGTTAACTCCTACGAGCAGTACTTC

d_call: .
clone_size: few
v_call: TRBV2
j_call: TRBJ2-3
cdr3_aa: CAGGSRLTDTQYF
cdr3_nt: TGTGCGGGGGGTAGCAGACTCACAGATACGCAGTATTTT

d_call: .
clone_size: .
v_call: TRBV19
j_call: TRBJ1-1
cdr3_aa: CASSAYRDPNTEAFF
cdr3_nt: TGTGCCAGTAGTGCCTACAGGGACCCGAACACTGAAGCTTTCTTT

d_call: TRBD1
clone_size: few
v_call: TRBV6-4
j_call: TRBJ2-1
cdr3_aa: CASSETGQAYNEQFF
cdr3_nt: TGTGCCAGCAGTGAAACGGGACAGGCCTACAATGAGCAGTTCTTC

d_call: TRBD2
clone_size: once
v_call: TRBV2
j_call: TRBJ2-1
cdr3_aa: CASSPNPSGTYNEQFF
cdr3_nt: TGTGCCAGCAGCCCCAACCCTAGCGGAACCTACAATGAGCAGTTCTTC

d_call: .
clone_size: .
v_call: TRBV7-9
j_call: TRBJ1-4
cdr3_aa: CASSPRQSTNEKLFF
cdr3_nt: TGTGCCAGCAGCCCTAGACAGTCAACTAATGAAAAACTGTTTTTT

d_call: TRBD2
clone_size: .
v_call: TRBV30
j_call: TRBJ2-1
cdr3_aa: CAWSTLAGGSNEQFF
cdr3_nt: TGTGCCTGGAGTACACTAGCGGGGGGGAGCAATGAGCAGTTCTTC

d_call: TRBD2
clone_size: once
v_call: TRBV9
j_call: TRBJ2-5
cdr3_aa: CASSVGLAGEETQYF
cdr3_nt: TGTGCCAGCAGCGTAGGACTAGCGGGGGAAGAGACCCAGTACTTC

d_call: .
clone_size: .
v_call: TRBV10-3
j_call: TRBJ1-6
cdr3_aa: CAITVGRENSPLHF
cdr3_nt: TGTGCCATCACTGTGGGACGGGAGAATTCACCCCTCCACTTT

d_call: .
clone_size: .
v_call: TRBV2
j_call: TRBJ2-2
cdr3_aa: CASKSGYDTGELFF
cdr3_nt: TGTGCCAGCAAGTCAGGGTATGACACCGGGGAGCTGTTTTTT

d_call: .
clone_size: .
v_call: TRBV7-2
j_call: TRBJ1-1
cdr3_aa: CASSPYGGGSVNTEAFF
cdr3_nt: TGTGCCAGCAGCCCTTACGGGGGAGGGAGCGTGAACACTGAAGCTTTCTTT

d_call: TRBD2
clone_size: .
v_call: TRBV5-6
j_call: TRBJ2-7
cdr3_aa: CASSWVGGTYEQYF
cdr3_nt: TGTGCCAGCAGCTGGGTCGGGGGGACGTACGAGCAGTACTTC

d_call: .
clone_size: .
v_call: TRBV7-9
j_call: TRBJ1-1
cdr3_aa: CASSRDTMNTEAFF
cdr3_nt: TGTGCCAGCAGCCGGGACACCATGAACACTGAAGCTTTCTTT

d_call: TRBD2
clone_size: .
v_call: TRBV10-3
j_call: TRBJ2-5
cdr3_aa: CAISEQTSAGLGETQYF
cdr3_nt: TGTGCCATCAGTGAGCAGACTAGCGCGGGTCTAGGAGAGACCCAGTACTTC

d_call: TRBD1
clone_size: once
v_call: TRBV2
j_call: TRBJ1-5
cdr3_aa: CASSWDRGTQPQHF
cdr3_nt: TGTGCCAGCAGTTGGGACAGGGGGACTCAGCCCCAGCATTTT

d_call: .
clone_size: few
v_call: TRBV28
j_call: TRBJ1-2
cdr3_aa: CASSLRSPRDGYTF
cdr3_nt: TGTGCCAGCAGTTTGAGGTCCCCCCGGGATGGCTACACCTTC

d_call: .
clone_size: .
v_call: TRBV9
j_call: TRBJ1-3
cdr3_aa: CASSPRYEIVGNTIYF
cdr3_nt: TGTGCCAGCAGCCCGAGATATGAAATAGTCGGAAACACCATATATTTT

d_call: TRBD1
clone_size: .
v_call: TRBV19
j_call: TRBJ1-1
cdr3_aa: CASSTQGHTEAFF
cdr3_nt: TGTGCCAGTAGTACACAGGGGCACACTGAAGCTTTCTTT

d_call: .
clone_size: .
v_call: TRBV4-1
j_call: TRBJ1-4
cdr3_aa: CASSQDKAGATNEKLFF
cdr3_nt: TGCGCCAGCAGCCAAGATAAGGCGGGTGCAACTAATGAAAAACTGTTTTTT

d_call: TRBD1
clone_size: once
v_call: TRBV25-1
j_call: TRBJ1-1
cdr3_aa: CASSESTGGSRMNTEAFF
cdr3_nt: TGTGCCAGCAGTGAGTCCACAGGGGGCTCGCGGATGAACACTGAAGCTTTCTTT

d_call: TRBD1
clone_size: .
v_call: TRBV19
j_call: TRBJ1-6
cdr3_aa: CASSITGGDNSPLHF
cdr3_nt: TGTGCCAGTAGTATTACAGGGGGTGATAATTCACCCCTCCACTTT